These 13 T cell receptor beta chains were sequenced from one sample in a study of T-cell reconstitution after alpha-beta-depleted transplantation in children (dated by TCRdb to 2016 to 2018). Library generation was performed with PCR. The sequencer listed for this sample is Illumina HiSeq 2500. To normalize quantification of the TCRbeta repertoire, the TCR libraries were built with molecular barcoding that relied on unique molecular identifiers. TCRdb reworked the public reads: Q25 trimming with fastp, MiXCR clone assembly, productive beta chains retained. Rows matching on CDR3 protein sequence are summarized as one entry with the most common DNA and genes. The sample table contains roughly 790,000 distinct CDR3 sequences; only one count was recorded for 16% of them. The ten largest clones represent around 5% of the sample. This specimen's treatment or condition label, interpreted: allogeneic hematopoietic cell transplantation with graft depleted of TCRalphabeta T cells and CD19 B cells.

The sample consisted of PBMCs, mostly from graft donor cells, taken 360 days after TCRalphabeta/CD19-depleted stem cell transplant. These receptors were obtained from a male patient aged 10 to 17 who had a stem cell transplant for acute lymphoblastic leukemia, so the T cells may come from the graft donor.

This clonotype was seen more than once but under ten times. The rearrangement uses TRBV5-1 and TRBJ2-7; possible D gene TRBD2, 5 bases. Germline V gene data show CDR1 as SGHRS and CDR2 as YFSETQ. The CDR3 covers 14 residues. V lost 0 bases, J lost 3 bases, and 10 bases lay in between. The CDR3 sequence: CASSLGVDYYEQYF. Written as DNA, the CDR3 is TGCGCCAGCAGCTTGGGCGTCGACTACTACGAGCAGTACTTC.

This clonotype was seen more than once but under ten times. The V gene is TRBV5-6, the J gene TRBJ2-7; no firm D call. CDR3 length equals 16 residues. V lost 3 bases and J 2 bases, leaving 18 bases between the germline ends. Germline V gene lookup returns CDR1 SGHDT and CDR2 YYEEEE. CDR3 nucleotides: TGTGCCAGCAGCTCCGCCACGCGACAACCACCCTACGAGCAGTACTTC. Its protein product is CASSSATRQPPYEQYF. The variable domain in full, with the rest retrieved from reference TRBV5-6 and TRBJ2-7, is DAGVTQSPTHLIKTRGQQVTLRCSPKSGHDTVSWYQQALGQGPQFIFQYYEEEERQRGNFPDRFSGHQFPNYSSELNVNALLLGDSALYLCASSSATRQPPYEQYFGPGTRLTVT.

The V call is TRBV4-1, the J call TRBJ1-1; perhaps TRBD1 as D (6 bases). The CDR3 totals 18 residues. Germline V gene sequence: CDR1 MGHRA, CDR2 YSYEKL. Trimming stripped 0 bases from V and 4 bases from J, with 21 bases between. The CDR3 DNA follows: TGCGCCAGCAGCCAAGATCAGTCAGGGGCGCTATGGGGCACTGAAGCTTTCTTT. Translating it yields CASSQDQSGALWGTEAFF.

This clonotype was detected a few times. As DNA, the CDR3 is TGTGCCACCGGTCGAGTCACCGGGGAGCTGTTTTTT. This encodes CATGRVTGELFF. The rearrangement links TRBV12-3 or TRBV12-4 to TRBJ2-2; D ambiguous. V was shortened by 10 bases and J by 4 bases, with 10 bases between the two germline ends. This CDR3 contains 12 residues.

This clonotype was counted a single time. The chain has TRBV7-3 and TRBJ1-1; a weak D match, TRBD1 (5 bases). V dropped 0 bases and J dropped 5 bases, with 13 bases sitting between them. The CDR3 spans 15 residues. Germline lookup yields CDR1 SGHTA and CDR2 FQGTGA. The CDR3 sequence is CASSLTTGMGTEAFF. The DNA for the CDR3 is TGTGCCAGCAGCTTAACTACAGGTATGGGAACTGAAGCTTTCTTT.

V is TRBV7-8 and J is TRBJ1-5; D not resolved. This CDR3 comprises 15 residues. The germline V and J ends were trimmed by 5 bases and 4 bases, with 15 bases remaining between them. Germline CDR1 reads SGHVS; CDR2 reads FQNEAQ. Here the CDR3 reads CASSPRRVVNQPQHF. CDR3 nucleotide sequence: TGTGCCAGCAGCCCCCGGCGGGTAGTAAATCAGCCCCAGCATTTT.

This clonotype appeared a few times. The rearrangement links TRBV20-1 to TRBJ2-4; unclear D gene. V was pared by 1 base and J by 1 base, with 11 bases between. This CDR3 is 15 amino acids long. CDR1 is DFQATT and CDR2 is SNEGSKA in the germline V gene (reference sequence). CDR3 sequence: CSARVTMTAKNIQYF. The CDR3 DNA sequence: TGCAGTGCTAGAGTCACTATGACTGCCAAAAACATTCAGTACTTC.

The gene calls are TRBV9 and TRBJ2-2, with D perhaps being TRBD1 or TRBD2 (5 bases each). V gave up 1 base and J gave up 4 bases, with 11 bases separating them. The CDR3 is made up of 15 amino acids. CDR1 is SGDLS, CDR2 YYNGEE, per germline. The DNA of the CDR3 is TGTGCCAGCAGCGTACCCCCTGGGGGCACCGGGGAGCTGTTTTTT. Translating gives CASSVPPGGTGELFF.

The chain joins TRBV7-9 to TRBJ2-7; D remains ambiguous. The ends were cut back, 5 bases at V and 3 bases at J, with 17 bases in the middle. The CDR3 loop spans 15 amino acids. Germline V gene sequence: CDR1 SEHNR, CDR2 FQNEAQ (reference sequence). CDR3 sequence: CASSDKGRSLYEQYF. The CDR3, as DNA: TGTGCCAGCAGCGACAAGGGCAGGTCACTCTACGAGCAGTACTTC.

This chain links TRBV20-1 with TRBJ2-3, with a weak D call TRBD2 (5 bases). Deletions cut 1 base from V and 0 bases from J, with 11 bases between. The CDR3 sequence is 15 residues long. CDR1 and CDR2 from the germline V gene are DFQATT and SNEGSKA (reference sequence). The DNA for the CDR3 is TGCAGTGCTAGAGGAGGGCGAACGAGCACAGATACGCAGTATTTT. Its protein is CSARGGRTSTDTQYF.

This clonotype was seen only a few times. The genes are TRBV27 and TRBJ2-1; 8 bases align to TRBD2. CDR1 MNHEY and CDR2 SMNVEV come from the germline V gene (reference sequence). The CDR3 runs to 17 residues. After removal of 6 bases from V and 0 bases from J, the junction contained 10 bases not matched to a gene. CDR3 protein: CASRVARGGSSYNEQFF. The CDR3 nucleotides are TGTGCCAGCAGGGTCGCCCGGGGGGGGAGCTCCTACAATGAGCAGTTCTTC.

The CDR3, as DNA: TGTGCCAGCAGTTTTGGAGAGAACTACGAGCAGTACTTC. This translates into CASSFGENYEQYF. The genes are TRBV27 and TRBJ2-7; the D is unclear. V shed 3 bases and J shed 3 bases, with 9 bases lying between them. The CDR3 sequence is 13 residues long. Germline V gene data show CDR1 as MNHEY and CDR2 as SMNVEV (reference sequence).

Only a few counts were recorded for this clonotype. The rearrangement links TRBV6-5 to TRBJ1-2, with D maybe TRBD1 (6 bases). Deletions cut 4 bases from V and 8 bases from J, with 26 bases between. CDR1 is MNHEY and CDR2 is SVGAGI in the germline V gene. The CDR3 runs to 17 residues. The chain's CDR3 is CASSFSFLKGGLEGYTF. CDR3 sequence (DNA): TGTGCCAGCAGTTTTTCCTTCTTGAAGGGGGGGCTTGAGGGCTACACCTTC.